Below, 19 T cell receptor beta chains from the same sample are listed, as sequenced in a study of OX40 agonist ivuxolimab in advanced cancers. Here immunoSEQ multiplex PCR was the method, and the copy in TCRdb shows in-frame clones only, minus some. This sample has about 80,000 clones; 90% to 95% occur once, and the top ten carry approximately 10%. The material was CD4+ or CD8+ T cells sorted from blood, obtained in a trial of the OX40 agonist ivuxolimab. These receptor sequences come from an adult with an advanced solid tumor such as melanoma, head and neck, liver or kidney cancer.

This clone was counted a single time. The chain joins TRBV28 to TRBJ1-2; D is unclear. Trimming removed 2 bases from V and 0 bases from J, with 7 bases in between. The CDR3 sequence is 14 residues long. CDR1 is MDHEN, CDR2 SYDVKM, per germline. Written as DNA, the CDR3 is TGTGCCAGCAGTTTACTGGATGCTAACTATGGCTACACCTTC. Amino acids: CASSLLDANYGYTF.

Written as DNA, the CDR3 is TGTGCCAGCAGCCATGGGGCGGACACTGAAGCTTTCTTT. Translated, it gives CASSHGADTEAFF. The chain employs TRBV7-9 and TRBJ1-1, with D possibly being TRBD1 (5 bases). The CDR3 has 13 residues. The ends were cut back, 5 bases at V and 3 bases at J, with 10 bases in the middle. Germline V gives CDR1 SEHNR, CDR2 FQNEAQ (reference sequence).

The chain links TRBV30 to TRBJ1-1, with TRBD1 as a possible D gene (6 bases). There are 18 residues in the CDR3. The V end was cut by 3 bases, the J end by 0 bases, with 23 bases between. From germline, CDR1 is GTSNPN and CDR2 SVGIG (reference sequence). DNA for the CDR3: TGTGCCTGGAGGGTGACAGGAGTCGTCTCTTCTATGAACACTGAAGCTTTCTTT. It specifies CAWRVTGVVSSMNTEAFF. Full variable domain (missing parts from reference TRBV30 and TRBJ1-1): SQTIHQWPATLVQPVGSPLSLECTVEGTSNPNLYWYRQAAGRGLQLLFYSVGIGQISSEVPQNLSASRPQDRQFILSSKKLLLSDSGFYLCAWRVTGVVSSMNTEAFFGQGTRLTVV.

The chain couples TRBV7-9 to TRBJ2-3; D could derive from TRBD1 or TRBD2 (7 bases each). This CDR3 spans 13 amino acids. Germline CDR1 SEHNR, CDR2 FQNEAQ (reference sequence). Trimming took 7 bases from V and 3 from J, leaving 11 bases between them. CDR3 DNA sequence: TGTGCCAGCACAGGGGGGGGAACAGATACGCAGTATTTT. Translation gives CASTGGGTDTQYF.

This clone showed up just once. The V and J genes are TRBV4-1 and TRBJ2-1; TRBD2 matches at 14 bases. The CDR3 is 15 amino acids. The germline gives CDR1 MGHRA, CDR2 YSYEKL. Trimming took 4 bases from V and 16 from J; bases not matched to a gene: 12. Here the CDR3 reads CASSPTGTSGRTRFF. The DNA for the CDR3 is TGCGCCAGCAGCCCCACGGGGACTAGCGGGAGAACAAGATTCTTC.

This chain's CDR3 is CASSLETSDSLINTEAFF. The CDR3, as DNA: TGTGCCAGCAGCTTGGAAACTTCGGACAGCTTGATCAACACTGAAGCTTTCTTT. This rearrangement joins TRBV5-5 to TRBJ1-1, with D possibly TRBD1 on 6 matching bases. The CDR3 is 18 residues long. The V end lost 0 bases, the J end lost 2 bases, and 20 bases lay between the germline ends. CDR1 and CDR2 (germline): SGHKS, YYEKEE (reference sequence).

The rearrangement uses TRBV6-1 and TRBJ1-6, with D possibly being TRBD1 (6 bases). The germline V and J ends were trimmed by 7 bases and 8 bases, with 9 bases remaining between them. The germline V gene encodes CDR1 MNHNS and CDR2 SASEGT. This CDR3 has 12 amino acids. For the CDR3, the DNA is TGTGCCAGCACGGACAGTTATTCACCCCTCCACTTT. Protein sequence: CASTDSYSPLHF.

This chain connects TRBV7-9 to TRBJ2-5; TRBD2 matches at 13 bases. TRBJ2-7 matches the DNA end more closely, so the J call is doubtful. The CDR3 sequence is 15 residues long. Germline CDR1 SEHNR, CDR2 FQNEAQ (reference sequence). As DNA, the CDR3 is TGTGCCAGCAGCCAGACTAGCGGGAGGCTTTACGAGCAGTACTTC. Protein sequence: CASSQTSGRLYEQYF.

The chain couples TRBV9 to TRBJ2-1, with 11 bases aligning to TRBD2. Per the germline V gene, CDR1 is SGDLS and CDR2 is YYNGEE. This CDR3 spans 17 amino acids. V shed 0 bases and J 7 bases; nucleotides not matched to a gene: 9. The CDR3 bases are TGTGCCAGCAGCGTAGGAGCTAGCGGGAGGAGGGGGAATGAGCAGTTCTTC. Protein product: CASSVGASGRRGNEQFF.

The chain is built from TRBV11-3 and TRBJ1-5; D is undetermined. There are 13 residues in the CDR3. From germline, CDR1 is SGHNT and CDR2 YENEEA. Trimming took off 0 bases at V and 6 bases at J, with 6 bases between the two ends. CDR3 in amino acids: CASSLDLGQPQHF. The CDR3 DNA sequence: TGTGCCAGCAGCTTAGATCTGGGTCAGCCCCAGCATTTT.

The CDR3 DNA reads TGTGCCAGCAGCCTCGGATTGGGTCTCGGGTCACCCCTCCACTTT. As protein: CASSLGLGLGSPLHF. The rearrangement joins TRBV11-3 to TRBJ1-6, with D unclear. The CDR3 consists of 15 residues. The V and J ends lost 5 bases and 10 bases respectively, with 18 bases between them. Germline CDR1 SGHNT, CDR2 YENEEA.

This rearrangement joins TRBV7-2 to TRBJ1-1; D gene uncertain. The CDR3 totals 13 residues. Between the trimmed V and J ends, which lost 0 bases and 1 base, there was a span of 3 bases. The germline V gene encodes CDR1 SGHTA and CDR2 FQGNSA. Here the CDR3 DNA reads TGTGCCAGCAGCTTAGCAAAGAACACTGAAGCTTTCTTT. It translates to CASSLAKNTEAFF.

The V gene is TRBV27, the J gene TRBJ2-5, with 11 bases aligning to TRBD2. CDR3 length equals 16 residues. The ends lost 5 bases at V and 5 bases at J; junction bases unmatched: 10. Germline V gives CDR1 MNHEY, CDR2 SMNVEV (reference sequence). CDR3 bases: TGTGCCAGCAGTCCTGGACTAGCGGGCCCCCGGGAGACCCAGTACTTC. Its translation: CASSPGLAGPRETQYF.

This chain joins TRBV2 and TRBJ2-3; perhaps TRBD1 as D (6 bases). The CDR3 is made up of 20 amino acids. Germline V gene data show CDR1 as SNHLY and CDR2 as FYNNEI. The ends were cut back, 6 bases at V and 0 bases at J, with 28 bases in the middle. The CDR3: CASSLNRDPTYTMSTDTQYF. The CDR3 DNA reads as TGTGCCAGCAGCCTAAACAGGGACCCCACCTATACCATGAGCACAGATACGCAGTATTTT. Combining the CDR3 with reference TRBV2 and TRBJ2-3 gives the whole variable domain EPEVTQTPSHQVTQMGQEVILRCVPISNHLYFYWYRQILGQKVEFLVSFYNNEISEKSEIFDDQFSVERPDGSNFTLKIRSTKLEDSAMYFCASSLNRDPTYTMSTDTQYFGPGTRLTVL.

J is TRBJ2-1 and V is TRBV9, with TRBD2 matching over 9 bases. The junction had 11 bases not matched to a gene; V was cut back by 0 bases and J by 4 bases. This CDR3 is built from 18 residues. From germline, CDR1 is SGDLS and CDR2 YYNGEE. The CDR3 protein is CASSVGGTGTSRYNEQFF. The DNA for the CDR3 is TGTGCCAGCAGCGTAGGAGGGACCGGGACTAGCAGGTACAATGAGCAGTTCTTC.

This clone appeared once. The chain joins TRBV29-1 to TRBJ2-3, with 12 bases identical to TRBD2. CDR1 is SQVTM and CDR2 is ANQGSEA in the germline V gene. V was clipped by 2 bases and J by 4 bases; unmatched bases: 7. The CDR3 is 16 amino acids. CDR3 loop: CSVETGLAGDPDTQYF. Written as DNA, the CDR3 is TGCAGCGTTGAAACGGGACTAGCGGGCGATCCAGATACGCAGTATTTT.

V usage is TRBV7-9 and J usage is TRBJ1-1, with TRBD1 identical over 7 bases. The CDR3 is made up of 16 amino acids. The germline CDR1 and CDR2 sequences are SEHNR and FQNEAQ (reference sequence). V lost 5 bases and J lost 1; bases outside the gene matches: 10. Here the CDR3 reads CASSQGGAVGNTEAFF. The DNA of the CDR3 is TGTGCCAGCAGCCAAGGGGGCGCCGTAGGGAACACTGAAGCTTTCTTT.

This clone has just one count. This chain links TRBV28 with TRBJ2-1, with no clear D. V was pared by 1 base and J by 4 bases, with 14 bases between. The germline V gene encodes CDR1 MDHEN and CDR2 SYDVKM. This CDR3 is built from 16 residues. The CDR3 here is CASSLFGQSFYNEQFF. In DNA form, the CDR3 reads TGTGCCAGCAGTTTATTCGGTCAGAGTTTTTACAATGAGCAGTTCTTC.

The DNA for the CDR3 is TGTGCCAGCAGTTCCCGACAGTCGCAGCCCCAGCATTTT. Translated: CASSSRQSQPQHF. The chain couples TRBV27 to TRBJ1-5; a possible D gene is TRBD1 (5 bases). The V gene's germline CDR1 is MNHEY and CDR2 SMNVEV (reference sequence). The CDR3 is made up of 13 amino acids. Trimming left V 4 bases short and J 7 bases short, with 11 bases between.